Following are 21 T cell receptor beta chains from one sample sequenced in a study of memory CD4+ T cells and cytomegalovirus serostatus. Single viable CD3+CD4+CD8-CD45RO+ cells were sorted as the memory CD4+ T cells. The method was immunoSEQ multiplex PCR; TCRdb's version includes in-frame clones alone and lacks a portion of them. The sample holds around 44,000 clones, approximately 80% seen once. Sequencing was carried out using memory CD4+ T cells from blood. These receptors came from an adult in good health and CMV-seronegative.

The gene calls are TRBV5-6 and TRBJ1-2; 8 bases line up with TRBD1. Trimming cost V 5 bases and J 3 bases; bases outside gene matches: 6. This CDR3 is 14 amino acids long. The germline CDR1 and CDR2 sequences are SGHDT and YYEEEE. As DNA, the CDR3 is TGTGCCAGCAGTCGACAGGGGAGTTACTATGGCTACACCTTC. It translates to CASSRQGSYYGYTF.

CDR3 nucleotides: TGCGCCAGCAGCTTGGCGGGACTAGCCGGGGAGACCCAGTACTTC. It translates to CASSLAGLAGETQYF. The chain has TRBV5-1 and TRBJ2-5, with 9 bases identical to TRBD2. V lost 0 bases, J lost 5 bases, and 5 bases stayed unmatched. Germline V gene lookup returns CDR1 SGHRS and CDR2 YFSETQ. The CDR3 extends over 15 amino acids.

This clone has only a few counts. J is TRBJ1-6 and V is TRBV6-1, with 7 bases matching TRBD1. Germline CDR1 is MNHNS and CDR2 is SASEGT. The CDR3 loop spans 14 amino acids. V trimming: 8 bases; J trimming: 1 base; junction bases outside the gene matches: 2. CDR3 DNA sequence: TGTGCCAGCGCAGGGGGATCCTATAATTCACCCCTCCACTTT. Its protein product is CASAGGSYNSPLHF.

The J gene is TRBJ2-2, the V gene TRBV30; 8 bases match TRBD1. Germline assignment: CDR1 GTSNPN and CDR2 SVGIG (reference sequence). J gave up 1 base and V 7 bases, and 5 bases lay outside the gene matches. There are 14 residues in the CDR3. The DNA for the CDR3 is TGTGCCTCCCCGGACAGGGAGAACACCGGGGAGCTGTTTTTT. It is translated as CASPDRENTGELFF.

The chain recombines TRBV5-6 with TRBJ2-7, with D perhaps given as TRBD1 or TRBD2 (6 bases each). Germline CDR1 is SGHDT and CDR2 is YYEEEE. This CDR3 region has 14 residues. The V end lost 4 bases, the J end lost 6 bases, and 17 bases lay between the germline ends. The CDR3 DNA sequence: TGTGCCAGCAGCGGGACGGGGGCTCGCCGCGAGCAGTACTTC. Its protein is CASSGTGARREQYF.

The chain is built from TRBV5-1 and TRBJ2-3, with D perhaps matching TRBD2 (6 bases). Per germline, CDR1 SGHRS and CDR2 YFSETQ. The ends were cut back, 6 bases at V and 5 bases at J, with 19 bases in the middle. CDR3 length equals 15 residues. In nucleotides, the CDR3 is TGCGCCAGCACCCCAGGAGGGGTACGTGGAGATACGCAGTATTTT. Translated: CASTPGGVRGDTQYF.

The chain links TRBV15 to TRBJ1-5; 7 nucleotides agree with TRBD1. This CDR3 has 14 residues. Germline V CDR1 and CDR2: LNHNV, YYDKDF (reference sequence). V was pared by 4 bases and J by 3 bases, with 3 bases of the junction left unmatched. The CDR3 spells CATSMTGYNQPQHF. CDR3 DNA sequence: TGTGCCACCAGCATGACAGGGTACAATCAGCCCCAGCATTTT. Using reference TRBV15 and TRBJ1-5 for the parts outside the CDR3, the full variable domain is DAMVIQNPRYQVTQFGKPVTLSCSQTLNHNVMYWYQQKSSQAPKLLFHYYDKDFNNEADTPDNFQSRRPNTSFCFLDIRSPGLGDTAMYLCATSMTGYNQPQHFGDGTRLSIL.

V gene TRBV5-6 combines with J gene TRBJ2-6, with 9 nucleotides matching TRBD1. Trimming removed 4 bases from V and 2 bases from J; junction bases left unmatched: 10. The CDR3 loop spans 18 amino acids. Germline CDR1 is SGHDT and CDR2 is YYEEEE. CDR3 residues: CASSLPGQGSPGANVLTF. CDR3 coding DNA: TGTGCCAGCAGCCTGCCGGGACAGGGTAGCCCTGGGGCCAACGTCCTGACTTTC.

J is TRBJ1-2 and V is TRBV29-1, with TRBD1 identical over 9 bases. The germline CDR1 and CDR2 sequences are SQVTM and ANQGSEA. V trimming: 4 bases; J trimming: 4 bases; junction bases outside the gene matches: 10. The CDR3 covers 15 residues. Here the CDR3 DNA reads TGCAGCGTTGTCCCCGGGACAGGGAAAGGCTATGGCTACACCTTC. Amino acid sequence: CSVVPGTGKGYGYTF.

The rearrangement joins TRBV5-4 to TRBJ1-5; 7 bases are shared with TRBD1. CDR1 is SGHNT and CDR2 is YYREEE in the germline V gene (reference sequence). CDR3 size: 13 residues. The ends lost 0 bases at V and 11 bases at J; junction bases unmatched: 5. The CDR3 here is CASSLDRGFSQHF. CDR3 bases: TGTGCCAGCAGCTTGGACAGGGGATTTTCCCAGCATTTT.

J is TRBJ1-2 and V is TRBV30; the D is unclear. The length of the CDR3 is 15 residues. V lost 3 bases, J lost 4 bases, and 18 bases lay in between. In germline, CDR1 is GTSNPN, CDR2 SVGIG (reference sequence). The CDR3 protein is CAWRTPFSKGYGYTF. In nucleotides, the CDR3 is TGTGCCTGGAGAACCCCCTTCTCCAAAGGCTATGGCTACACCTTC.

This chain links TRBV7-2 with TRBJ2-7, with TRBD2 identical over 9 bases. V trimming: 5 bases; J trimming: 1 base; junction bases outside the gene matches: 9. Germline CDR1 and CDR2: SGHTA and FQGNSA. This CDR3 region has 16 residues. For the CDR3, the DNA is TGTGCCAGCAGCAAAACCGGCACTAGCGGGTCCTACGAGCAGTACTTC. This encodes CASSKTGTSGSYEQYF.

The rearrangement uses TRBV11-2 and TRBJ2-7, with 10 positions matching TRBD1. V lost 5 bases and J lost 6; bases outside the gene matches: 4. Germline V gene sequence: CDR1 SGHAT, CDR2 FQNNGV. The CDR3 runs to 13 residues. The CDR3 sequence is CASSMGQGREQYF. The CDR3 region has the DNA TGTGCCAGCAGCATGGGACAGGGGCGCGAGCAGTACTTC. Full variable domain (remainder filled in from reference TRBV11-2 and TRBJ2-7): EAGVAQSPRYKIIEKRQSVAFWCNPISGHATLYWYQQILGQGPKLLIQFQNNGVVDDSQLPKDRFSAERLKGVDSTLKIQPAKLEDSAVYLCASSMGQGREQYFGPGTRLTVT.

J is TRBJ1-1 and V is TRBV28; D call uncertain. The length of the CDR3 is 8 residues. The germline CDR1 and CDR2 sequences are MDHEN and SYDVKM. The CDR3 nucleotides are TGTGTTGTTTCTGGAGCTTTCTTT. Translated, it gives CVVSGAFF.

This clone was detected once. This chain uses TRBV15 with TRBJ2-1; D call uncertain. Germline-derived CDR1 and CDR2 are LNHNV and YYDKDF (reference sequence). The V end was cut by 2 bases, the J end by 7 bases, with 6 bases between. CDR3 length equals 12 residues. The CDR3 nucleotides read TGTGCCACCAGCAGAAACGGTAATGAGCAGTTCTTC. Translating it yields CATSRNGNEQFF.

The chain uses TRBV14 and TRBJ1-6; no clear D. This CDR3 region has 14 residues. V dropped 8 bases and J dropped 7 bases, with 15 bases sitting between them. The V gene's germline CDR1 is SGHDN and CDR2 FVKESK. In DNA form, the CDR3 reads TGTGCCAGCTCCCGGGCTTCTTCAAATTCACCCCTCCACTTT. This translates into CASSRASSNSPLHF. Full variable domain (remainder filled in from reference TRBV14 and TRBJ1-6): EAGVTQFPSHSVIEKGQTVTLRCDPISGHDNLYWYRRVMGKEIKFLLHFVKESKQDESGMPNNRFLAERTGGTYSTLKVQPAELEDSGVYFCASSRASSNSPLHFGNGTRLTVT.

The rearrangement links TRBV10-2 to TRBJ2-1, with 9 positions matching TRBD1. The CDR3 covers 13 residues. Per germline, CDR1 WSHSY and CDR2 SAAADI. Losses at the gene ends were 7 bases for V and 9 bases for J; bases not matched to a gene: 7. Written as DNA, the CDR3 is TGCGCCAGCACCGGACAGGGGAGAGGTGAGCAGTTCTTC. Protein sequence: CASTGQGRGEQFF.

This clone appeared a single time. V and J are TRBV5-1 and TRBJ2-5; D unresolved. The V end was cut by 0 bases, the J end by 0 bases, with 9 bases between. The CDR3 spans 15 residues. Looked up from germline, CDR1 is SGHRS and CDR2 is YFSETQ. The CDR3 DNA follows: TGCGCCAGCAGCTTGGTGGTAGGATACCAAGAGACCCAGTACTTC. Residues: CASSLVVGYQETQYF.

The rearrangement uses TRBV7-8 and TRBJ1-4; maybe TRBD1 (5 bases). The length of the CDR3 is 15 residues. Trimming pared 1 base from V and 2 bases from J, leaving 8 bases between. Per the germline V gene, CDR1 is SGHVS and CDR2 is FQNEAQ. The CDR3 spells CASSLVGGTNEKLFF. In DNA, the CDR3 is TGTGCCAGCAGCTTAGTGGGGGGTACTAATGAAAAACTGTTTTTT. The whole variable domain, filled in from reference TRBV7-8 and TRBJ1-4, reads GAGVSQSPRYKVAKRGQDVALRCDPISGHVSLFWYQQALGQGPEFLTYFQNEAQLDKSGLPSDRFFAERPEGSVSTLKIQRTQQEDSAVYLCASSLVGGTNEKLFFGSGTQLSVL.

The V call is TRBV19, the J call TRBJ1-6, with 10 bases that match TRBD1. Per the germline V gene, CDR1 is LNHDA and CDR2 is SQIVND (reference sequence). The CDR3 consists of 15 residues. The J segment lost 8 bases and the V segment lost 6 bases, leaving 7 bases of the junction unmatched. The CDR3 protein is CASRSDRGVYSPLHF. In DNA, the CDR3 is TGTGCCAGTAGATCGGACAGGGGGGTCTATTCACCCCTCCACTTT. Full variable domain (remainder filled in from reference TRBV19 and TRBJ1-6): DGGITQSPKYLFRKEGQNVTLSCEQNLNHDAMYWYRQDPGQGLRLIYYSQIVNDFQKGDIAEGYSVSREKKESFPLTVTSAQKNPTAFYLCASRSDRGVYSPLHFGNGTRLTVT.

CDR3 loop: CASSPRASGIQETQYF. DNA of the CDR3: TGTGCCAGCAGCCCCAGAGCTAGCGGGATTCAAGAGACCCAGTACTTC. The chain recombines TRBV11-2 with TRBJ2-5; 9 bases map to TRBD2. This CDR3 has 16 residues. Germline trimming cut 5 bases from V and 2 bases from J; bases unmatched to any gene: 9. CDR1 is SGHAT, CDR2 FQNNGV, per germline. The variable domain in full, with the rest retrieved from reference TRBV11-2 and TRBJ2-5, is EAGVAQSPRYKIIEKRQSVAFWCNPISGHATLYWYQQILGQGPKLLIQFQNNGVVDDSQLPKDRFSAERLKGVDSTLKIQPAKLEDSAVYLCASSPRASGIQETQYFGPGTRLLVL.